Listed below are T cell receptor beta chains from one sample, sequenced in a study of blood T cell repertoires in COVID-19. The assay was immunoSEQ multiplex PCR, and TCRdb's table has in-frame clones only and misses some. There are some 240,000 clones in the sample; about four fifths occur only once, and 7.5% lies in the top ten. The material sequenced was peripheral blood. These receptors were obtained from a woman of 80 years or more with COVID-19, enrolled during active disease. CDR3s include the opening cysteine and the closing phenylalanine or tryptophan. A D gene is named only where the DNA matches it firmly. Rows give clone size only sometimes, using once, few, many, or a class for an expanded clone.

j_gene,d_gene,v_gene,abundance,CDR3nt,CDR3aa
TRBJ1-1,NA,TRBV5-1,NA,TGCGCCAGCAGCGCGGCGACAGTGAACACTGAAGCTTTCTTT,CASSAATVNTEAFF
TRBJ2-1,NA,TRBV18,NA,TGTGCCAGCTCACCCGGAGTTGCTAGTGAGCAGTTCTTC,CASSPGVASEQFF
TRBJ2-1,TRBD2,TRBV19,NA,TGTGCCAGTAGTATCTGGGTTGCGGGGGGGAACTACAATGAGCAGTTCTTC,CASSIWVAGGNYNEQFF
TRBJ1-2,NA,TRBV5-5,NA,TGTGCCAGCAGTTCGGGACTCGAGGGGCATGGCTACACCTTC,CASSSGLEGHGYTF
TRBJ1-1,NA,TRBV28,NA,TGTGCCAGTGACAGGAACTCCATGAACACTGAAGCTTTCTTT,CASDRNSMNTEAFF
TRBJ1-2,NA,TRBV4-1,NA,TGCGCCAGCAGCCAAGTTTCAGGGGTCCCCGGAGGACCCTATGGCTACACCTTC,CASSQVSGVPGGPYGYTF
TRBJ1-5,NA,TRBV18,NA,TGTGCCAGCTCACCCTCATCTGGACAAGCTCTTATTCAGCCCCAGCATTTT,CASSPSSGQALIQPQHF
TRBJ1-4,NA,TRBV29-1,NA,TGCAGCGTCCTTTCAGATAATGAAAAGCTGTTTTTT,CSVLSDNEKLFF
TRBJ2-7,NA,TRBV18,NA,TGTGCCGGGTACGGAGCGTCAATATACGAGCAGTACTTC,CAGYGASIYEQYF
TRBJ1-5,TRBD1,TRBV30,NA,TGTGCCTGGAGTGCCTACTGGACAGGGCCCCAGCATTTT,CAWSAYWTGPQHF
TRBJ2-3,TRBD2,TRBV11-2,NA,TGTGCCAGCAGCTTCGCTAGCGGGGGGGCCGCCGATACGCAGTATTTT,CASSFASGGAADTQYF
TRBJ1-4,NA,TRBV6-5,NA,TGTGCCAGCACCCTTTCGGGATCTAATGAAAAACTGTTTTTT,CASTLSGSNEKLFF
TRBJ2-5,TRBD1,TRBV7-8,NA,TGTGCCAGCAGCTCCCGACAGGGGGAGACCCAGTACTTC,CASSSRQGETQYF
TRBJ2-5,TRBD1,TRBV2,NA,TGTGCCAGCAATGGACAGGGGGATCGAGAGACCCAGTACTTC,CASNGQGDRETQYF
TRBJ1-5,NA,TRBV2,NA,TGTGCCAGCACTAATAATCCGGGGGTGGGGAATCAGCCCCAGCATTTT,CASTNNPGVGNQPQHF
TRBJ2-2,TRBD2,TRBV11-3,NA,TGTGCCAGCAGCTCCGGGGGGGCCGTGGAGCTGTTTTTT,CASSSGGAVELFF
TRBJ2-1,NA,TRBV7-2,NA,TGTGCCAGCAGCCCCGGACGGGCTAGCGTTGATATCCCCTACAATGAGCAGTTCTTC,CASSPGRASVDIPYNEQFF
TRBJ1-2,NA,TRBV5-1,few,TGCGCCAGCAGCTTGGCCGGCAACCAGTACAGGGTGGAAGGCTACACCTTC,CASSLAGNQYRVEGYTF
TRBJ2-1,NA,TRBV5-6,NA,TGTGCCAGCGGGCAAGGGGGAAATGAGCAGTTCTTC,CASGQGGNEQFF
TRBJ1-3,NA,TRBV7-2,NA,TGTGCCAGCAGGACCTTGGGAGGGGGAAACACCATATATTTT,CASRTLGGGNTIYF
TRBJ2-1,NA,TRBV3-1/TRBV3-2,NA,TGTGCCAGCAGCCAAGTTGGACAGAGACACAATGAGCAGTTCTTC,CASSQVGQRHNEQFF
TRBJ1-1,NA,TRBV6-5,NA,TGTGCCAGCAGTCGGAGGGGTGAAGCTTTCTTT,CASSRRGEAFF
TRBJ1-4,TRBD1,TRBV5-6,NA,TGTGCCAGCAGCTTGTACGGACAGGGGGTAACTAATGAAAAACTGTTTTTT,CASSLYGQGVTNEKLFF
TRBJ1-2,TRBD1,TRBV6-5,NA,TGTGCCAGCAGCCCCGGGACAGGGAACTATGGCTACACCTTC,CASSPGTGNYGYTF